The T cell receptor beta chain described here comes from a study of cytomegalovirus exposure and HLA in healthy donors. Findings of the study overall: Most TCR sequences were rare, but some public TCRs occurred in many donors.

CDR1 and CDR2 from the germline V gene are SNHLY and FYNNEI. The junction had 8 bases not matched to a gene; V was cut back by 3 bases and J by 12 bases. The CDR3 runs to 13 residues. Sequencing used immunoSEQ multiplex PCR; TCRdb keeps in-frame clones, though not all of them. Found here are about 160,000 clones, more than 75% of them singletons; the top ten hold 3%. For this clone: Antigen: not known.

The TCR comes from a man aged 18-30 years in good health and CMV-seronegative. The V and J genes are TRBV2 and TRBJ2-1, with TRBD2 matching over 7 bases. The material sequenced was PBMCs. CDR3 in DNA: TGTGCCAGCAGTGAGTCTTCCGGCGGGAGGCAGTTCTTC. This encodes CASSESSGGRQFF.